Sequencing of this TCR beta chain was carried out in a study of blood T cell repertoires in COVID-19. Study as a whole: Samples of COVID-19 (acute and convalescent) were obtained from the United States, Italy and Spain. The cDNA or gDNA used as material had been derived from T cells, B-cell-depleted T cells, or PBMCs.

As handled by the study authors: Estimated nucleated cell counts came from reference gene primer amplification. Clones were read by immunoSEQ multiplex PCR, and TCRdb kept only the in-frame ones, dropping some. V, J and clone size reflect that table, while D and trimming were determined from the DNA. The sample lists some 150,000 clones, roughly 90% occurring once. The junction had 6 bases not matched to a gene; V was cut back by 6 bases and J by 1 base. CDR1 is MNHEY and CDR2 is SMNVEV in the germline V gene (reference sequence). This CDR3 has 15 amino acids. Sequenced: peripheral blood. This clonotype was obtained from a man aged 50 to 59 with active or convalescent COVID-19. This chain links TRBV27 with TRBJ1-1, with TRBD1 matching over 9 bases. The CDR3 coding sequence is TGTGCCAGCAGGCCTGGACAGGGGCGGAACACTGAAGCTTTCTTT. Residues: CASRPGQGRNTEAFF.